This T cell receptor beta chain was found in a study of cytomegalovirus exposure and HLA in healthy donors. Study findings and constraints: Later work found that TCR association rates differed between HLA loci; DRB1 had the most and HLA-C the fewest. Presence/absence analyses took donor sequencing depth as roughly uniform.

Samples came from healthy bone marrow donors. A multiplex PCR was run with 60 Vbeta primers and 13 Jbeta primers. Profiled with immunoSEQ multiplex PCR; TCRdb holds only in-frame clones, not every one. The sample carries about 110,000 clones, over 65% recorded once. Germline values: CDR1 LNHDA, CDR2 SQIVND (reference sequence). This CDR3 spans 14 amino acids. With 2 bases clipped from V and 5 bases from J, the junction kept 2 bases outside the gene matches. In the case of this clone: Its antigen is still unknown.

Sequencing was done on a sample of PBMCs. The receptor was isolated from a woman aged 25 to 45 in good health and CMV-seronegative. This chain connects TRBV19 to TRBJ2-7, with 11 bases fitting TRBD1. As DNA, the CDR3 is TGTGCCAGTAGTATACGGACAGGGGGCCACGAGCAGTACTTC. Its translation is CASSIRTGGHEQYF. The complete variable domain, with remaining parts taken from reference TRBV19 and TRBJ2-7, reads DGGITQSPKYLFRKEGQNVTLSCEQNLNHDAMYWYRQDPGQGLRLIYYSQIVNDFQKGDIAEGYSVSREKKESFPLTVTSAQKNPTAFYLCASSIRTGGHEQYFGPGTRLTVT.